A selection of T cell receptor beta chains follows, all from one sample in a study of T-cell memory formation after mild COVID-19. TCRdb re-called the 5' RACE reads through MiXCR, storing one row per CDR3 protein. Among fewer than 300,000 distinct CDR3 sequences listed, more than 15% were seen once. The sequenced sample was PBMCs or a T cell subset sorted from them (not recorded which). These receptors were obtained from a young man who had mild COVID-19 (a few samples of this study predate the infection). Cell type and time point are not known. Both conserved end residues are part of each CDR3. The D gene is left open where the match is weak. The size field is filled for only some rows; it gives once, few, many or a size class.

j_gene	abundance	v_gene	d_gene	CDR3aa	CDR3nt
TRBJ2-3	-	TRBV15	-	CATSRNREVTDTQYF	TGTGCCACCAGCAGAAACAGGGAGGTCACAGATACGCAGTATTTT
TRBJ1-4	few	TRBV3-1	-	CASSQFRGGEKLFF	TGTGCCAGCAGCCAATTCAGGGGAGGTGAAAAACTGTTTTTT
TRBJ2-1	once	TRBV10-3	-	CAISETFDEQFF	TGTGCCATCAGTGAGACGTTTGATGAGCAGTTCTTC
TRBJ2-7	few	TRBV10-3	-	CAISESAAYEQYF	TGTGCCATCAGTGAGTCAGCAGCCTACGAGCAGTACTTC
TRBJ2-1	few	TRBV6-2/TRBV6-3	TRBD1	CASSYGTGTGNQFF	TGTGCCAGCAGTTACGGGACCGGGACAGGGAATCAGTTCTTC
TRBJ1-4	few	TRBV5-1	-	CASSLRTSPNEKLFF	TGCGCCAGCAGCCTCCGGACTTCACCTAATGAAAAACTGTTTTTT
TRBJ2-5	few	TRBV18	-	CASSPWSGETQYF	TGTGCCAGCTCACCGTGGTCCGGAGAGACCCAGTACTTC
TRBJ1-2	few	TRBV20-1	TRBD1	CSARAGDRGPFDYGYTF	TGCAGTGCTAGGGCCGGGGACAGGGGGCCATTCGACTATGGCTACACCTTC
TRBJ2-5	-	TRBV20-1	TRBD2	CSARGGTSGGLETQYF	TGCAGTGCTAGAGGGGGAACTAGCGGGGGACTGGAGACCCAGTACTTC
TRBJ1-4	-	TRBV28	-	CASSRRQTNEKLFF	TGTGCCAGTTCCCGGCGACAGACTAATGAAAAACTGTTTTTT
TRBJ2-7	-	TRBV7-2	TRBD1	CASSGGQGARYEQYF	TGTGCCAGCAGCGGGGGACAGGGGGCCCGCTACGAGCAGTACTTC
TRBJ1-5	-	TRBV6-6	-	CASSSPEVNQPQHF	TGTGCCAGCAGCTCCCCGGAGGTCAATCAGCCCCAGCATTTT
TRBJ2-4	-	TRBV12-3/TRBV12-4	TRBD1	CASSYGQGGDIQYF	TGTGCCAGCAGTTACGGACAGGGTGGGGACATTCAGTACTTC
TRBJ2-7	few	TRBV7-9	-	CASSLEAGAGEQYF	TGTGCCAGCAGCTTAGAAGCCGGGGCCGGCGAGCAGTACTTC
TRBJ1-1	-	TRBV11-1	-	CASSSSGTDYKAFF	TGTGCCAGCAGCTCATCGGGGACTGACTACAAAGCTTTCTTT
TRBJ2-5	few	TRBV7-9	-	CASSLTSPETQYF	TGTGCCAGCAGCTTGACTAGTCCCGAGACCCAGTACTTC
TRBJ1-1	few	TRBV7-3	-	CASKQDGGTEAFF	TGTGCCAGCAAGCAGGACGGTGGGACTGAAGCTTTCTTT
TRBJ2-1	few	TRBV5-1	TRBD1	CASSLGQGLHEQFF	TGCGCCAGCAGCTTGGGACAGGGGTTACATGAGCAGTTCTTC
TRBJ2-3	-	TRBV7-2	-	CASIVDRNTDTQYF	TGTGCCAGCATCGTGGACAGAAACACAGATACGCAGTATTTT
TRBJ1-4	few	TRBV5-6	TRBD1	CASSSLRDSYLDEKLFF	TGTGCCAGCAGCTCCCTCCGGGACAGCTATCTCGATGAAAAACTGTTTTTT
TRBJ2-6	-	TRBV7-9	-	CASTEGLGANVLTF	TGTGCCAGCACTGAGGGACTCGGGGCCAACGTCCTGACTTTC
TRBJ1-2	-	TRBV12-3/TRBV12-4	-	CASSSRADYGYTF	TGTGCCAGCAGTTCCCGGGCGGACTATGGCTACACCTTC
TRBJ1-1	few	TRBV20-1	-	CSATRDSGTEAFF	TGCAGTGCCACGCGGGACTCCGGCACTGAAGCTTTCTTT
TRBJ1-5	-	TRBV20-1	TRBD1	CSARGGQVGQPQHF	TGCAGTGCTAGGGGTGGACAGGTGGGTCAGCCCCAGCATTTT
TRBJ1-1	few	TRBV13	TRBD1	CASSQSGQGVLQAFF	TGTGCCAGCAGCCAATCGGGACAGGGGGTTTTGCAAGCTTTCTTT
TRBJ1-5	-	TRBV7-8	TRBD1	CASSTGGNQPQHF	TGTGCCAGCAGCACAGGGGGCAATCAGCCCCAGCATTTT
TRBJ2-2	-	TRBV6-5	-	CASSYERYRVGTGELFF	TGTGCCAGCAGTTACGAACGGTACAGGGTCGGCACCGGGGAGCTGTTTTTT
TRBJ2-5	-	TRBV7-8	-	CASSTEVGVGQETQYF	TGTGCCAGCAGCACGGAGGTGGGGGTTGGACAAGAGACCCAGTACTTC
TRBJ2-5	-	TRBV5-1	-	CASSIRQVETQYF	TGCGCCAGCAGCATCCGACAGGTAGAGACCCAGTACTTC
TRBJ2-3	-	TRBV5-1	-	CASSRDSTDTQYF	TGCGCCAGCAGCCGGGACAGCACAGATACGCAGTATTTT
TRBJ2-1	-	TRBV7-2	TRBD1	CASSYTGGAYNEQFF	TGTGCCAGCAGCTACACAGGGGGCGCCTACAATGAGCAGTTCTTC
TRBJ2-3	few	TRBV7-9	TRBD2	CASSPTGRGSTDTQYF	TGTGCCAGCAGCCCTACCGGGAGGGGTAGCACAGATACGCAGTATTTT
TRBJ2-2	-	TRBV3-1	-	CASSPPWGAATGELFF	TGTGCCAGCAGCCCCCCGTGGGGGGCGGCCACCGGGGAGCTGTTTTTT
TRBJ2-3	few	TRBV7-3	TRBD2	CASSSVSGGTDTQYF	TGTGCCAGCAGCTCCGTTAGCGGGGGCACAGATACGCAGTATTTT
TRBJ1-1	-	TRBV4-3	-	CASSQGGGRGSDTEAFF	TGCGCCAGCAGCCAAGGCGGGGGGCGCGGTTCGGACACTGAAGCTTTCTTT
TRBJ2-1	few	TRBV7-2	-	CASSLAGTLLLYEQFF	TGTGCCAGCAGCTTAGCCGGCACTTTGCTGTTGTATGAGCAGTTCTTC
TRBJ2-1	-	TRBV11-2	TRBD2	CASSLDPWAQLRGTKQFF	TGTGCCAGCAGCTTAGACCCATGGGCCCAACTACGGGGGACTAAGCAGTTCTTC
TRBJ2-3	many	TRBV7-6	TRBD1	CASSGTGNSQYF	TGTGCCAGCAGCGGGACAGGGAACTCGCAGTATTTT
TRBJ2-5	few	TRBV9	-	CASSAWDNRQETQYF	TGTGCCAGCAGCGCCTGGGACAACCGACAAGAGACCCAGTACTTC
TRBJ2-7	-	TRBV27	TRBD2	CASSLSRGGRAYEQYF	TGTGCCAGCAGTTTATCCCGGGGAGGGAGGGCGTACGAGCAGTACTTC
TRBJ2-3	few	TRBV5-1	TRBD2	CASSLELAGGTDTQYF	TGCGCCAGCAGCTTGGAATTAGCGGGGGGGACAGATACGCAGTATTTT
TRBJ1-2	few	TRBV18	TRBD1	CASSLGTGSYIHGYTF	TGTGCCAGCTCACTCGGGACAGGGTCGTATATTCATGGCTACACCTTC